Presented here are 20 T cell receptor beta chains from one specimen sequenced in a study of CD8+CD57+ T cells in acquired aplastic anemia. It was genomic DNA that served as the template for profiling TCR beta VDJ and CDR3. MiXCR, applied by TCRdb to the reads, yields one record per CDR3 protein. The top ten clones hold under 60% of a sample with roughly 160,000 distinct CDR3 sequences, just under 65% of them seen once. Material: sorted CD4+, CD8+, or CD8+CD57+ T cells (not recorded which) from PBMCs. The receptors here all came from a human donor in good health.

The genes are TRBV20-1 and TRBJ2-3, with a weak D call TRBD1 (6 bases). Trimming left V 2 bases short and J 12 bases short, with 12 bases between. The CDR3 contains 11 residues. Germline CDR1 DFQATT, CDR2 SNEGSKA (reference sequence). The CDR3 region has the DNA TGCAGTGCTAGATGGACAGACCAACAGTATTTT. Translation: CSARWTDQQYF.

A few counts support this clonotype. This chain joins TRBV29-1 and TRBJ2-1; D unclear. The length of the CDR3 is 13 residues. CDR1 and CDR2 from the germline V gene are SQVTM and ANQGSEA. V shed 0 bases and J shed 4 bases, with 7 bases lying between them. CDR3 nucleotide sequence: TGCAGCGTTGAAGATTCGGGTTACAATGAGCAGTTCTTC. Amino acids: CSVEDSGYNEQFF.

The V gene is TRBV20-1, the J gene TRBJ2-7; the D call may be TRBD1 or TRBD2 (5 bases each). This CDR3 has 15 amino acids. The germline gives CDR1 DFQATT, CDR2 SNEGSKA (reference sequence). V was cut by 4 bases and J by 2 bases, with 18 bases left in between. The CDR3 DNA reads as TGCAGTGCTACCAGGGCCTTGGGGACCACCTACGAGCAGTACTTC. Its translation: CSATRALGTTYEQYF.

In its sample, this clonotype was seen a few times. The CDR3 region is CAISDRGSNTGELFF. The CDR3 DNA reads as TGTGCCATCAGTGACAGGGGATCGAACACCGGGGAGCTGTTTTTT. The chain is built from TRBV10-3 and TRBJ2-2; TRBD1 might be the D (6 bases). The CDR3 spans 15 residues. In germline, CDR1 is ENHRY, CDR2 SYGVKD. Trimming removed 3 bases at V and 0 bases at J, with 8 bases between.

This clonotype was seen repeatedly, ten times or more. This chain links TRBV20-1 with TRBJ2-1, with 10 positions matching TRBD2. V shed 4 bases and J 2 bases; nucleotides not matched to a gene: 14. The CDR3 totals 18 residues. Per germline, CDR1 DFQATT and CDR2 SNEGSKA (reference sequence). In nucleotides, the CDR3 is TGCAGTGCTAAGCCGTGGCTAGCGGGAGAAGGCGCCTACAATGAGCAGTTCTTC. Its protein is CSAKPWLAGEGAYNEQFF.

The chain has TRBV19 and TRBJ2-7, with TRBD2 as a possible D gene (5 bases). The CDR3 runs 14 residues. The germline CDR1 and CDR2 sequences are LNHDA and SQIVND (reference sequence). Trimming removed 3 bases at V and 3 bases at J, with 12 bases between. Here the CDR3 DNA reads TGTGCCAGTAGTATTCTAGCCAGTAGCTACGAGCAGTACTTC. It encodes CASSILASSYEQYF.

The V gene is TRBV29-1, the J gene TRBJ2-5; D tentatively fits TRBD1 or TRBD2 (5 bases each). The CDR3 totals 13 residues. The ends were cut back, 0 bases at V and 5 bases at J, with 10 bases in the middle. Per the germline V gene, CDR1 is SQVTM and CDR2 is ANQGSEA. This chain's CDR3 is CSVEEGVRETQYF. CDR3 DNA: TGCAGCGTTGAAGAGGGGGTGAGGGAGACCCAGTACTTC.

The chain employs TRBV27 and TRBJ2-7; tentatively, D is TRBD2 (6 bases). Deletions cut 11 bases from V and 2 bases from J, with 19 bases between. Germline V gene data show CDR1 as MNHEY and CDR2 as SMNVEV (reference sequence). There are 14 residues in the CDR3. Here the CDR3 reads CAVRPGGTAYEQYF. In nucleotides, the CDR3 is TGTGCCGTCAGACCGGGCGGGACCGCCTACGAGCAGTACTTC.

The chain uses TRBV4-1 and TRBJ2-7; 9 bases align to TRBD1. Germline-derived CDR1 and CDR2 are MGHRA and YSYEKL. V was clipped by 3 bases and J by 6 bases; unmatched bases: 9. CDR3 size: 15 residues. The CDR3 protein is CASSQEGTGYGEQYF. The CDR3 region has the DNA TGCGCCAGCAGCCAGGAGGGGACAGGGTATGGCGAGCAGTACTTC.

The chain recombines TRBV20-1 with TRBJ1-5, with no clear D. CDR1 is DFQATT and CDR2 is SNEGSKA in the germline V gene (reference sequence). The CDR3 has 13 residues. V was pared by 5 bases and J by 4 bases, with 12 bases between. CDR3 sequence (DNA): TGCAGTGCTTTCCCGGACGGGAATCAGCCCCAGCATTTT. Translating it yields CSAFPDGNQPQHF.

The table lists this clonotype with many counts. The J gene is TRBJ2-5, the V gene TRBV5-6; 9 bases agree with TRBD1. Germline V gives CDR1 SGHDT, CDR2 YYEEEE. The CDR3 loop spans 15 amino acids. The V and J ends lost 4 bases and 5 bases, in that order; junction bases with no gene match: 9. CDR3 protein: CASSLGDREVETQYF. CDR3 in DNA: TGTGCCAGCAGCCTGGGGGACAGGGAGGTGGAGACCCAGTACTTC. Full variable domain (outside the CDR3, taken from reference TRBV5-6 and TRBJ2-5): DAGVTQSPTHLIKTRGQQVTLRCSPKSGHDTVSWYQQALGQGPQFIFQYYEEEERQRGNFPDRFSGHQFPNYSSELNVNALLLGDSALYLCASSLGDREVETQYFGPGTRLLVL.

J is TRBJ2-7 and V is TRBV5-5, with TRBD1 identical over 8 bases. The CDR3 contains 15 residues. Germline lookup yields CDR1 SGHKS and CDR2 YYEKEE (reference sequence). The trim removed 4 bases at V and 3 bases at J, leaving 9 bases unmatched. The CDR3 sequence is CASSDDRGTDYEQYF. The CDR3, as DNA: TGTGCCAGCAGCGATGACAGGGGAACCGACTACGAGCAGTACTTC.

This clonotype was counted a few times. V is TRBV7-3 and J is TRBJ1-1; TRBD1 might be the D (6 bases). This CDR3 has 17 amino acids. V dropped 4 bases and J dropped 3 bases, with 21 bases sitting between them. Germline-derived CDR1 and CDR2 are SGHTA and FQGTGA. CDR3 protein: CASSWKAGVGRHTEAFF. CDR3 sequence (DNA): TGTGCCAGCAGCTGGAAGGCAGGGGTCGGCAGGCACACTGAAGCTTTCTTT.

The rearrangement uses TRBV10-3 and TRBJ2-7; TRBD1 matches at 9 bases. The CDR3 has 14 residues. J was trimmed by 4 bases and V by 5 bases; bases with no gene match: 6. Germline V CDR1 and CDR2: ENHRY, SYGVKD. The CDR3: CAISWDRVNYEQYF. The CDR3 region has the DNA TGTGCCATCAGTTGGGACAGGGTGAATTACGAGCAGTACTTC.

CDR3 protein: CSARDRRNTEAFF. CDR3 in DNA: TGCAGTGCTAGGGACAGGAGGAACACTGAAGCTTTCTTT. The chain has TRBV20-1 and TRBJ1-1, with 7 bases that match TRBD1. V trimming: 3 bases; J trimming: 1 base; junction bases outside the gene matches: 2. CDR3 length: 13 amino acids. Germline CDR1 DFQATT, CDR2 SNEGSKA (reference sequence).

J is TRBJ2-1 and V is TRBV12-3 or TRBV12-4, with 10 bases fitting TRBD2. CDR3 size: 17 residues. Germline trimming cut 5 bases from V and 9 bases from J; bases unmatched to any gene: 16. CDR3 sequence (DNA): TGTGCCAGCAGTCTCTCCCGTCCGGGACTAGCGCATAGTGAGCAGTTCTTC. It specifies CASSLSRPGLAHSEQFF.

The J gene is TRBJ2-7, the V gene TRBV4-3, with D tentatively TRBD1 (5 bases). V was trimmed by 0 bases and J by 7 bases, leaving 13 bases between them. Germline CDR1 LGHNA, CDR2 YSLEER. This CDR3 has 14 residues. The CDR3: CASSQDGRGREQYF. The DNA of the CDR3 is TGCGCCAGCAGCCAAGATGGTAGGGGTCGGGAGCAGTACTTC.

At least ten counts were recorded for this clonotype. The rearrangement uses TRBV7-8 and TRBJ1-1; D possibly corresponds to TRBD1 (6 bases). Per the germline V gene, CDR1 is SGHVS and CDR2 is FQNEAQ. This CDR3 spans 14 amino acids. V was clipped by 5 bases and J by 1 base, with 11 bases between them. The CDR3 protein is CASSHGTPNTEAFF. CDR3 nucleotides: TGTGCCAGCAGCCACGGGACACCGAACACTGAAGCTTTCTTT.

The gene calls are TRBV7-8 and TRBJ1-2; no reliable D call. Germline V gives CDR1 SGHVS, CDR2 FQNEAQ. Trimming pared 4 bases from V and 7 bases from J, leaving 7 bases between. The CDR3 sequence is 11 residues long. The CDR3 here is CASSSAGGYTF. The CDR3 nucleotides read TGTGCCAGCAGCTCCGCGGGTGGCTACACCTTC.

The gene calls are TRBV15 and TRBJ2-7; unclear D gene. Germline V gene sequence: CDR1 LNHNV, CDR2 YYDKDF (reference sequence). V was cut by 0 bases and J by 3 bases, with 12 bases left in between. The CDR3 is 15 amino acids. Written as DNA, the CDR3 is TGTGCCACCAGCAGAGATTTCGGCTCTAACTACGAGCAGTACTTC. Its protein is CATSRDFGSNYEQYF.